Sequencing of this T cell receptor (beta chain) was carried out in a study of blood T cell repertoires in COVID-19. Study background: Samples came from the United States, Italy and Spain, spanning acute and convalescent COVID-19. From T cells, B-cell-depleted T cells, or PBMCs came the material, which was cDNA or gDNA.

Patients from Seattle were sampled longitudinally, starting during active infection. From germline, CDR1 is SGHRS and CDR2 YFSETQ. Losses at the gene ends were 4 bases for V and 3 bases for J; bases not matched to a gene: 6. This CDR3 comprises 15 residues. As processed by the authors: How many nucleated cells were present was estimated from reference gene primer amplification. Clones were sequenced by immunoSEQ multiplex PCR, and TCRdb holds only the in-frame ones, with some missing. The V and J calls and clone size come from that table; D and trimming were worked out from the DNA. The table lists around 150,000 clones, roughly nine tenths of them singletons.

The chain uses TRBV5-1 and TRBJ1-1, with TRBD1 matching 10 bases. Sequenced input: peripheral blood. This sequence was found in a human donor with COVID-19, enrolled during active disease. The donor label of this sample is uncertain. The CDR3 region is CASSLGQGMDTEAFF. The DNA for the CDR3 is TGCGCCAGCAGCCTGGGACAGGGGATGGACACTGAAGCTTTCTTT.